This TCR beta chain emerged from a study of Ad26.COV2.S vaccination and SARS-CoV-2 variants. Per the germline V gene, CDR1 is LNHDA and CDR2 is SQIVND (reference sequence). This CDR3 is 15 amino acids long. V was clipped by 6 bases and J by 0 bases, with 9 bases between them. Profiled with immunoSEQ multiplex PCR; TCRdb holds only in-frame clones, not every one. The table lists about 680,000 clones, 80% to 90% of them singletons. Documented treatment: 15 to 20 received Ad26.COV2.S at low or high dose, single or two shots; roughly five received placebo; per-sample allocation not given. The samples date from day 63 after the first vaccine or placebo injection.

The input for sequencing was peripheral blood, taken in a trial of Ad26.COV2.S vaccine versus placebo. The source is a person between 18 and 65 years old who received the Ad26.COV2.S COVID-19 vaccine or a placebo. The chain combines TRBV19 with TRBJ2-6, with D possibly being TRBD1 (5 bases). In DNA, the CDR3 is TGTGCCAGTAGGGTACAGGCCTCTGGGGCCAACGTCCTGACTTTC. It specifies CASRVQASGANVLTF. Based on the CDR3 plus reference TRBV19 and TRBJ2-6, the full variable domain is DGGITQSPKYLFRKEGQNVTLSCEQNLNHDAMYWYRQDPGQGLRLIYYSQIVNDFQKGDIAEGYSVSREKKESFPLTVTSAQKNPTAFYLCASRVQASGANVLTFGAGSRLTVL.